This TCR beta chain was observed in a study of blood T cell repertoires in COVID-19. In the study overall: Donors in the United States, Italy and Spain gave samples during acute or convalescent COVID-19.

Source study methods: Reference gene primer amplification in the assay estimated nucleated cell counts. Repertoires were generated with immunoSEQ multiplex PCR, while TCRdb's copy carries only in-frame clones and drops some. The V and J calls and clone size were taken over from that table, and D and trimming were inferred from the DNA. The repertoire holds 300,000 to 400,000 clones, roughly nine tenths seen once, with less than 3.5% in the top ten. Seattle cases were enrolled at active infection and followed longitudinally. This clone showed up just a few times. CDR1 and CDR2 from the germline V gene are LGHDT and YNNKEL (reference sequence). The CDR3 is 14 residues long. The J segment lost 1 base and the V segment lost 4 bases, leaving 1 base of the junction unmatched.

The source of this sequence is a woman in her twenties or thirties with COVID-19, enrolled during active disease. V usage is TRBV3-1 (or the pseudogene TRBV3-2) and J usage is TRBJ1-1; 9 nucleotides line up with TRBD1. The sample consisted of peripheral blood. CDR3 sequence reads: CASSRQGGNTEAFF. In DNA form, the CDR3 reads TGTGCCAGCAGCCGACAGGGGGGGAACACTGAAGCTTTCTTT.